Here is one TCR beta chain with its context. The CDR3 runs 13 residues. The V gene lost 0 bases and the J gene lost 2 bases, with 4 bases spanning the gap. Looked up from germline, CDR1 is LGHNA and CDR2 is YSLEER. The data are from a study of blood T cell repertoires in COVID-19. Across the study: Acute and convalescent COVID-19 specimens originated in the United States, Italy and Spain.

The method was immunoSEQ multiplex PCR; TCRdb's version includes in-frame clones alone and lacks a portion of them. The sample holds about 160,000 clones, 80% to 90% seen once. The chain employs TRBV4-3 and TRBJ1-2; D gene uncertain. This TCR came from a man aged 40-49 years with acute or convalescent COVID-19. The sequenced material came from peripheral blood. The CDR3 DNA reads TGCGCCAGCAGCCAAGACAAAAACTATGGCTACACCTTC. The encoded protein is CASSQDKNYGYTF.